The 17 T cell receptor beta chains listed next were all sequenced from one sample in a study of T-cell memory formation after mild COVID-19 (dated by TCRdb to about 2021). The library was generated by 5' RACE. Sequencing was performed on an Illumina NovaSeq 6000. The public sequencing data were trimmed at Q25 with fastp and processed into clonotypes with MiXCR by TCRdb, which kept only in-frame beta chains. Each record represents a unique CDR3 protein, reported with the most common genes and DNA among its rows. This sample is represented by just under 150,000 distinct CDR3 sequences; 15% to 20% of them were singletons. Approximately 2% of the sample lies in the top ten. What was sequenced was PBMCs or a T cell subset sorted from them (not recorded which). These receptors were obtained from an adult woman who had mild COVID-19 (a few samples of this study predate the infection). The sample titles of this study are shuffled in the database, so cell type and time point are left out; the donor was told from shared clones.

This chain uses TRBV12-3 or TRBV12-4 with TRBJ1-5; no clear D. The germline V and J ends were trimmed by 1 base and 3 bases, with 7 bases remaining between them. This CDR3 has 14 amino acids. The CDR3 DNA sequence: TGTGCCAGCAGTTTAGGTCTGATCAATCAGCCCCAGCATTTT. Protein product: CASSLGLINQPQHF.

This clonotype was seen more than once but under ten times. The chain uses TRBV20-1 and TRBJ2-7, with 8 nucleotides matching TRBD2. V lost 5 bases and J lost 6; bases outside the gene matches: 6. Germline CDR1 and CDR2: DFQATT and SNEGSKA (reference sequence). This CDR3 contains 12 residues. The CDR3 bases are TGCAGTGCTCCCCTAGCGGGCGGCGAGCAGTACTTC. This encodes CSAPLAGGEQYF.

A few counts support this clonotype. The chain joins TRBV12-3 or TRBV12-4 to TRBJ2-7; weak D call: TRBD1 (5 bases). The CDR3 spans 14 residues. V lost 1 base and J 6 bases, leaving 13 bases between the germline ends. In DNA, the CDR3 is TGTGCCAGCAGTTTAGTCCAGGGCTATGCCGAGCAGTACTTC. It translates to CASSLVQGYAEQYF.

The chain combines TRBV9 with TRBJ2-5, with 8 nucleotides matching TRBD2. The ends lost 4 bases at V and 2 bases at J; junction bases unmatched: 10. The CDR3 sequence is 16 residues long. Germline-derived CDR1 and CDR2 are SGDLS and YYNGEE. DNA of the CDR3: TGTGCCAGCAGCTCAGGACGGGGGGGCCCACAAGAGACCCAGTACTTC. As protein: CASSSGRGGPQETQYF.

The gene calls are TRBV6-1 and TRBJ2-1; 9 bases agree with TRBD2. The J segment lost 4 bases and the V segment lost 5 bases, leaving 12 bases of the junction unmatched. The germline V gene encodes CDR1 MNHNS and CDR2 SASEGT. This CDR3 has 17 amino acids. CDR3 loop: CASSHLSGGEPYNEQFF. CDR3 DNA sequence: TGTGCCAGCAGTCATCTTAGCGGGGGAGAACCGTACAATGAGCAGTTCTTC.

This clonotype was picked up a small number of times. The chain links TRBV4-1 to TRBJ2-2; D is possibly TRBD1 (5 bases). This CDR3 spans 16 amino acids. Germline-derived CDR1 and CDR2 are MGHRA and YSYEKL. V dropped 3 bases and J dropped 1 base, with 12 bases sitting between them. CDR3: CASSHLFTGNTGELFF. CDR3 coding DNA: TGCGCCAGCAGCCACTTATTTACAGGGAACACCGGGGAGCTGTTTTTT.

This clonotype was seen a handful of times. The V gene is TRBV5-5, the J gene TRBJ1-2; 8 bases are shared with TRBD1. The CDR3 has 14 residues. Germline trimming cut 0 bases from V and 8 bases from J; bases unmatched to any gene: 6. Germline CDR1 is SGHKS and CDR2 is YYEKEE (reference sequence). Here the CDR3 DNA reads TGTGCCAGCAGCTTGGAAGGCAGGGGGCGAGGCTACACCTTC. Residues: CASSLEGRGRGYTF.

The sample holds many counts of this clonotype. V usage is TRBV5-6 and J usage is TRBJ2-3, with D possibly matching TRBD1 (5 bases). CDR3 length: 13 amino acids. The V end was cut by 3 bases, the J end by 4 bases, with 9 bases between. Germline lookup yields CDR1 SGHDT and CDR2 YYEEEE. CDR3 loop: CASSSTASDTQYF. The CDR3 DNA follows: TGTGCCAGCAGCTCGACAGCTTCAGATACGCAGTATTTT.

This clonotype came up a few times. The gene calls are TRBV6-6 and TRBJ1-2; TRBD1 matches at 12 bases. CDR1 is MNHNY and CDR2 is SVGAGI in the germline V gene (reference sequence). The CDR3 totals 16 residues. V lost 5 bases and J lost 5; bases outside the gene matches: 9. Here the CDR3 reads CASSPPRDRGPYGYTF. CDR3 coding DNA: TGTGCCAGCAGTCCCCCCCGGGACAGGGGGCCATATGGCTACACCTTC.

The chain has TRBV6-5 and TRBJ1-1, with D perhaps matching TRBD1 (6 bases). From germline, CDR1 is MNHEY and CDR2 SVGAGI. CDR3 length: 18 residues. Trimming took off 0 bases at V and 0 bases at J, with 17 bases between the two ends. CDR3 in DNA: TGTGCCAGCAGTTACTCGATCTCCGGGGGCCCCATGAACACTGAAGCTTTCTTT. The encoded protein is CASSYSISGGPMNTEAFF.

The chain carries TRBV7-3 and TRBJ2-3; TRBD2 matches at 12 bases. Germline V lookup: CDR1 SGHTA, CDR2 FQGTGA. The V gene end was trimmed by 5 bases and the J gene end by 3 bases; junction bases not matched to a gene: 3. The CDR3 has 15 amino acids. The CDR3 loop reads CASSTGLAGTDTQYF. The CDR3 nucleotides are TGTGCCAGCAGCACAGGACTAGCGGGAACAGATACGCAGTATTTT.

This rearrangement joins TRBV29-1 to TRBJ2-3, with 11 nucleotides matching TRBD2. The V segment lost 4 bases and the J segment 6 bases; nucleotides outside the gene matches: 3. This CDR3 contains 13 residues. Germline CDR1 and CDR2: SQVTM and ANQGSEA. In DNA form, the CDR3 reads TGCAGCGTTGGCCTAGCGGGAGGCGATACGCAGTATTTT. Residues: CSVGLAGGDTQYF.

In this sample, this clonotype turned up a few times. CDR3 bases: TGTGCCAGCAGTCTACAGGGGGCAAACCCACCCCTCCACTTT. This translates into CASSLQGANPPLHF. The gene calls are TRBV6-5 and TRBJ1-6; 9 bases are a match to TRBD1. Germline values: CDR1 MNHEY, CDR2 SVGAGI. V dropped 5 bases and J dropped 11; count of bases not matched to a gene: 7. CDR3 length equals 14 residues.

This chain links TRBV5-6 with TRBJ1-2, with 8 bases that match TRBD1. Germline lookup yields CDR1 SGHDT and CDR2 YYEEEE. The V and J ends lost 2 bases and 2 bases, in that order; junction bases with no gene match: 8. The CDR3 is 16 residues long. CDR3 coding DNA: TGTGCCAGCAGCTTTCGGACAGGGCGATTGAACTATGGCTACACCTTC. Translation: CASSFRTGRLNYGYTF.

The sample holds a few counts of this clonotype. The CDR3 sequence is CAISESPVTGAKNIQYF. For the CDR3, the DNA is TGTGCCATCAGTGAGTCCCCGGTAACCGGAGCCAAAAACATTCAGTACTTC. This rearrangement joins TRBV10-3 to TRBJ2-4; D remains unclear. This CDR3 comprises 17 residues. Germline V gene sequence: CDR1 ENHRY, CDR2 SYGVKD. V lost 0 bases to trimming and J lost 0 bases, with 12 bases between them.

The chain employs TRBV5-1 and TRBJ2-3; the D gene is possibly TRBD2 (7 bases). The germline gives CDR1 SGHRS, CDR2 YFSETQ. V gave up 4 bases and J gave up 5 bases, with 26 bases separating them. The CDR3 totals 18 residues. In DNA, the CDR3 is TGCGCCAGCAGCGATTCCGCACGGGGGGCGAAAAGGGGAGATACGCAGTATTTT. Its protein product is CASSDSARGAKRGDTQYF.

The chain recombines TRBV6-4 with TRBJ2-3; TRBD2 matches at 11 bases. After removal of 3 bases from V and 3 bases from J, the junction contained 8 bases not matched to a gene. Germline-derived CDR1 and CDR2 are MRHNA and SNTAGT. The CDR3 has 17 amino acids. The CDR3 is CASSEEWLAGGTDTQYF. Here the CDR3 DNA reads TGTGCCAGCAGTGAAGAATGGCTAGCGGGGGGAACAGATACGCAGTATTTT.